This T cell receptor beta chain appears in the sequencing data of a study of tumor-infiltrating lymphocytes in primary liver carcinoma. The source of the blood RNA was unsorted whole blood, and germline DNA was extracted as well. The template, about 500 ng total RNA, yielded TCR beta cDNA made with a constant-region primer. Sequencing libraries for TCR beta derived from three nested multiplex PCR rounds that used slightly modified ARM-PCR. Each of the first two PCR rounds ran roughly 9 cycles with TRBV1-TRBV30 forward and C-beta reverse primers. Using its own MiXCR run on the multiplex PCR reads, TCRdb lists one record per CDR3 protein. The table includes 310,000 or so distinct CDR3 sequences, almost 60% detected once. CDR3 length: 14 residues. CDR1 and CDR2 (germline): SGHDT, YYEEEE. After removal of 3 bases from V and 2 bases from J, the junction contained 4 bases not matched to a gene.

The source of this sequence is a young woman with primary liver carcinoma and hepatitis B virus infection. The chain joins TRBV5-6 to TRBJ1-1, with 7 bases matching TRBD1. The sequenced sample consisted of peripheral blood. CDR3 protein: CASSWGTANTEAFF. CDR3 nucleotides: TGTGCCAGCAGCTGGGGGACAGCCAACACTGAAGCTTTCTTT.